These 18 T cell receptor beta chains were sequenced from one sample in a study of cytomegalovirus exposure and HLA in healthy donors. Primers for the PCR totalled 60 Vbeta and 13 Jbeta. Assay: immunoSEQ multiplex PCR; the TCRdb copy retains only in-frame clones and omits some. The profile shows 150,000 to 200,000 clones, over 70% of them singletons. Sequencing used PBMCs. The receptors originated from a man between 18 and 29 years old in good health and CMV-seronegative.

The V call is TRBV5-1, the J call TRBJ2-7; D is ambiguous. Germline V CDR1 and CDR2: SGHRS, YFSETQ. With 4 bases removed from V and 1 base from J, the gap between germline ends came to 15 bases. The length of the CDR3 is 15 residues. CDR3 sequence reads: CASSLRIGQSYEQYF. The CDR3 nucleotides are TGCGCCAGCAGCCTAAGGATTGGGCAGTCCTACGAGCAGTACTTC.

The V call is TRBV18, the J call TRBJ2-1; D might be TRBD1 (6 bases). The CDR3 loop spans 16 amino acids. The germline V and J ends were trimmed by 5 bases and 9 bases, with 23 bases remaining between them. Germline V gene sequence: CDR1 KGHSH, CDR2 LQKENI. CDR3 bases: TGTGCCAGCTCAACTACATACAGGGCTCCCACAAGTGAGCAGTTCTTC. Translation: CASSTTYRAPTSEQFF.

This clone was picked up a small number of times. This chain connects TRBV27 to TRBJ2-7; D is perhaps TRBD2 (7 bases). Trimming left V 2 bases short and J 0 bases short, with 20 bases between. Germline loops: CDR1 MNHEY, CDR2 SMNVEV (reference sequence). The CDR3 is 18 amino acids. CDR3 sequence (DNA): TGTGCCAGCAGTTTACCCCCGCCGGGGGGCCATAGCTCCTACGAGCAGTACTTC. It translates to CASSLPPPGGHSSYEQYF.

CDR3 amino acids: CASSFAGAITDTQYF. In DNA, the CDR3 is TGTGCCAGCAGTTTCGCAGGGGCCATCACAGATACGCAGTATTTT. The gene calls are TRBV27 and TRBJ2-3; D possibly corresponds to TRBD1 (6 bases). The CDR3 consists of 15 residues. The germline V gene has CDR1 MNHEY and CDR2 SMNVEV (reference sequence). Trimming removed 3 bases from V and 2 bases from J, with 12 bases in between.

CDR3 loop: CSVDRDTNTGELFF. For the CDR3, the DNA is TGCAGCGTTGATCGGGACACCAACACCGGGGAGCTGTTTTTT. V is TRBV29-1 and J is TRBJ2-2; D perhaps matches TRBD1 (6 bases). V shed 3 bases and J shed 2 bases, with 10 bases lying between them. The germline CDR1 and CDR2 sequences are SQVTM and ANQGSEA. The CDR3 has 14 residues.

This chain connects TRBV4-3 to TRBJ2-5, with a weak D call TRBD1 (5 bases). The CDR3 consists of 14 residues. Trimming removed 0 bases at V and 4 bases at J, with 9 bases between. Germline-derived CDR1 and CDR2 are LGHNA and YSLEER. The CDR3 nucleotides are TGCGCCAGCAGCCAAGACAGGGCTCGAGAGACCCAGTACTTC. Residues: CASSQDRARETQYF.

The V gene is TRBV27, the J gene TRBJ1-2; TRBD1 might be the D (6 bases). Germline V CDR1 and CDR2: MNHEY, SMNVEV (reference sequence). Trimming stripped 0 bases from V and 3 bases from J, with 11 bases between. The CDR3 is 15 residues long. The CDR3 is CASSLSGAGDYGYTF. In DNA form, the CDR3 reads TGTGCCAGCAGTTTATCGGGGGCTGGGGACTATGGCTACACCTTC.

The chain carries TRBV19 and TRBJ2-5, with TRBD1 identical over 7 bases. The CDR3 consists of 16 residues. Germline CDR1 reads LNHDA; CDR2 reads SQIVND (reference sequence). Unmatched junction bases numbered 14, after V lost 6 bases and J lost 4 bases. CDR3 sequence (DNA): TGTGCCAGTAGACTAACAGGGGAAAAAAGGAGAGAGACCCAGTACTTC. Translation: CASRLTGEKRRETQYF.

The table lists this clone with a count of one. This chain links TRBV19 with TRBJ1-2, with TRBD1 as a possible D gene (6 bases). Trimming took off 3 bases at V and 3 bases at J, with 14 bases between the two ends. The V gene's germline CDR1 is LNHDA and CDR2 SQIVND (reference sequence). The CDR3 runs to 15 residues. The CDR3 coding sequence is TGTGCCAGTAGTATCCCCGGACAGTTCCACTATGGCTACACCTTC. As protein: CASSIPGQFHYGYTF. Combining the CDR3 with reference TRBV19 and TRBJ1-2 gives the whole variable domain DGGITQSPKYLFRKEGQNVTLSCEQNLNHDAMYWYRQDPGQGLRLIYYSQIVNDFQKGDIAEGYSVSREKKESFPLTVTSAQKNPTAFYLCASSIPGQFHYGYTFGSGTRLTVV.

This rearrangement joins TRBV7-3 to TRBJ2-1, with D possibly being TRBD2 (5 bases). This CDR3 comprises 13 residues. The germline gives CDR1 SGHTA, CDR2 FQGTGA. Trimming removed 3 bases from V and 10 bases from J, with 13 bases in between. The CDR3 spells CASSLDPSREQFF. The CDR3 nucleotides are TGTGCCAGCAGCTTGGACCCTAGCCGCGAGCAGTTCTTC.

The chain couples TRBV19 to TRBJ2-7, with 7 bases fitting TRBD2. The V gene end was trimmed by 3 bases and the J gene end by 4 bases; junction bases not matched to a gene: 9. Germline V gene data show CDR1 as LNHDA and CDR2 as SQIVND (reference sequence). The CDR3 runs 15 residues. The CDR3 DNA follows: TGTGCCAGTAGTATGAGAGCTAGCGGCTTGTACGAGCAGTACTTC. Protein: CASSMRASGLYEQYF.

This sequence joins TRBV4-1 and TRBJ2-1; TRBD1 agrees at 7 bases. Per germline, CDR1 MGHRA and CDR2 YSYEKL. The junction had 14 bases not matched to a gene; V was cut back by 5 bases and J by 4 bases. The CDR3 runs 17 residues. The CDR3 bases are TGCGCCAGCAGCGCCGACGCCGGGACAGAAAGGTACAATGAGCAGTTCTTC. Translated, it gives CASSADAGTERYNEQFF.

The CDR3 DNA reads TGTGCCAGCAGTTACTCGAATGCAGGGCCGGGTGAGCAGTACTTC. Residues: CASSYSNAGPGEQYF. The V gene is TRBV6-5, the J gene TRBJ2-7, with D perhaps TRBD1 (5 bases). The CDR3 consists of 15 residues. CDR1 and CDR2 (germline): MNHEY, SVGAGI. Trimming removed 0 bases from V and 7 bases from J, with 16 bases in between.

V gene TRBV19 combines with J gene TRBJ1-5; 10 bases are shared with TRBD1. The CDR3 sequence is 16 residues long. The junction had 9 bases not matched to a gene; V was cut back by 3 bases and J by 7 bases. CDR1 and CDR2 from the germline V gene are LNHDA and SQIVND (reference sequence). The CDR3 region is CASSIYRGQGRQPQHF. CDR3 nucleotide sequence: TGTGCCAGTAGTATTTATCGGGGACAGGGGAGGCAGCCCCAGCATTTT.

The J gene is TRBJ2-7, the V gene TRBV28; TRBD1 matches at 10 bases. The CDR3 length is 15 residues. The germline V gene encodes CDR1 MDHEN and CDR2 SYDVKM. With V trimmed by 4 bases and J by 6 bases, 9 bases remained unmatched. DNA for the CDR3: TGTGCCAGCAGTTCCGGGACAGGGGCCCTGAGCGAGCAGTACTTC. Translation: CASSSGTGALSEQYF.

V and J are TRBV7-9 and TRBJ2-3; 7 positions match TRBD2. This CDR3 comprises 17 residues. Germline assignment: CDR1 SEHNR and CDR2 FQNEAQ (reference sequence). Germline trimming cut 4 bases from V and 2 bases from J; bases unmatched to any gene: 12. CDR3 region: CASSWSGAYFNTDTQYF. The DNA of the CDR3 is TGTGCCAGCAGCTGGAGCGGGGCCTACTTCAACACAGATACGCAGTATTTT.

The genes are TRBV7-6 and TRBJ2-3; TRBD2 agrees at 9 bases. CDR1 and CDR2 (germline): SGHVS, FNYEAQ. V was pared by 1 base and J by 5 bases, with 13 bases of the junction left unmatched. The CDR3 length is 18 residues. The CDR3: CASSLEAGGGESGDTQYF. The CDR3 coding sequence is TGTGCCAGCAGCTTAGAAGCGGGCGGGGGGGAAAGCGGAGATACGCAGTATTTT.

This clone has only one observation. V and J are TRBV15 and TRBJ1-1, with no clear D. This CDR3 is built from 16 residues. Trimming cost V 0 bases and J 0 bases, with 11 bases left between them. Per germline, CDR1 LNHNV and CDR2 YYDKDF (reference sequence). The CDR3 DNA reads TGTGCCACCAGCAGAGAACTGAGTACTATGAACACTGAAGCTTTCTTT. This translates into CATSRELSTMNTEAFF.